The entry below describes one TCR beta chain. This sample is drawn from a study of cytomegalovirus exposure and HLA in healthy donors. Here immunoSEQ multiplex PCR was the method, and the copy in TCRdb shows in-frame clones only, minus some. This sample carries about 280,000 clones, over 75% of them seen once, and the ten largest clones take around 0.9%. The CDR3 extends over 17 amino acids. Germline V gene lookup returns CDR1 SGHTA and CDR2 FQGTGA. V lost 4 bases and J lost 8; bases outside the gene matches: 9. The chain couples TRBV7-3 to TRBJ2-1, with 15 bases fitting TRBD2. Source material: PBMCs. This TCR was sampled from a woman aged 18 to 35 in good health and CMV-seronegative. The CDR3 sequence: CASSSTVGTSGRHEQFF. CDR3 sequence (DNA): TGTGCCAGCAGCTCAACCGTTGGGACTAGCGGGAGGCATGAGCAGTTCTTC.